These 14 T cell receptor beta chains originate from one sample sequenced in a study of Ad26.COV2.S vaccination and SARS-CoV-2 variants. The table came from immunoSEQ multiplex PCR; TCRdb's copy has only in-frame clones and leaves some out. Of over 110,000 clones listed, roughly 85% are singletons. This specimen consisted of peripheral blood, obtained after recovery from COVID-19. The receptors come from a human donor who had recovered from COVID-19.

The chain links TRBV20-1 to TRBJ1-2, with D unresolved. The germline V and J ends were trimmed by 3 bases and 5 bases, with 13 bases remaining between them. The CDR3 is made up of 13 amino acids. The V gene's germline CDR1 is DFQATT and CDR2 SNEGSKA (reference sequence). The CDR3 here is CSASVPTPYGYTF. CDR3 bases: TGCAGTGCTAGTGTGCCGACTCCTTATGGCTACACCTTC.

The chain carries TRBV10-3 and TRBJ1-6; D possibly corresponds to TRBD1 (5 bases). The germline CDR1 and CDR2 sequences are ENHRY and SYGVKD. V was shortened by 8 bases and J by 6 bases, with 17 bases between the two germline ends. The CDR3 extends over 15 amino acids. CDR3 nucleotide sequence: TGTGCCATCGGGGAAGGCGGGGACCTTAATTCACCCCTCCACTTT. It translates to CAIGEGGDLNSPLHF.

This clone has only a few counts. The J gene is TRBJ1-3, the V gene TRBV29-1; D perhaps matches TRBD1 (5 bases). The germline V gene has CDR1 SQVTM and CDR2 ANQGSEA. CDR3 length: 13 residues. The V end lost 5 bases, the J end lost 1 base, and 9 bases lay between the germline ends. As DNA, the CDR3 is TGCAGCGTTCGGAGGGGTTCTGGAAACACCATATATTTT. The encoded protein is CSVRRGSGNTIYF. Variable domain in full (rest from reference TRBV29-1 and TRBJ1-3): SAVISQKPSRDICQRGTSLTIQCQVDSQVTMMFWYRQQPGQSLTLIATANQGSEATYESGFVIDKFPISRPNLTFSTLTVSNMSPEDSSIYLCSVRRGSGNTIYFGEGSWLTVV.

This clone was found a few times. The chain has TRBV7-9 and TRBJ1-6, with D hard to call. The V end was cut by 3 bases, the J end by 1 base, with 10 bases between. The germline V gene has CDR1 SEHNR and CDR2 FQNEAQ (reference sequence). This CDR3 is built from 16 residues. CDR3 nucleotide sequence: TGTGCCAGCAGCTTTTCGACGCCATCCTATAATTCACCCCTCCACTTT. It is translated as CASSFSTPSYNSPLHF.

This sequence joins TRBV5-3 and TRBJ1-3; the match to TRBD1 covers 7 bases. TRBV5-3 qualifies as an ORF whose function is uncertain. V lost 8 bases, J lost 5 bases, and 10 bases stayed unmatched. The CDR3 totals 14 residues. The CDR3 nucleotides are TGTGCCAGCAACATTACAGGGGATCGAAACACCATATATTTT. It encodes CASNITGDRNTIYF.

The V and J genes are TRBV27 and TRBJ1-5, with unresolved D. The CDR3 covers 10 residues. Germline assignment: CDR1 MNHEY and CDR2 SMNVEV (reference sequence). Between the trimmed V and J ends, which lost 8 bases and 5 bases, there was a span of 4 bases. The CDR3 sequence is CASGHQPQHF. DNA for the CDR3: TGTGCCAGCGGGCATCAGCCCCAGCATTTT.

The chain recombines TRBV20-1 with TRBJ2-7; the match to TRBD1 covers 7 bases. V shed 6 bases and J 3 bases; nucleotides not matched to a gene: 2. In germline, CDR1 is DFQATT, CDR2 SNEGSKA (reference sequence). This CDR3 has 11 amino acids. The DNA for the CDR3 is TGCAGTGCAAGGGACAGCTACGAGCAGTACTTC. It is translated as CSARDSYEQYF.

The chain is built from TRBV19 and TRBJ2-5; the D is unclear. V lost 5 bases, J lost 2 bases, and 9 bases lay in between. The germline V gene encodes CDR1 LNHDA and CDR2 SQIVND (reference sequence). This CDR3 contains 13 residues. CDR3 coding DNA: TGTGCCAGTAGTCGGGCAGGACAAGAGACCCAGTACTTC. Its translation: CASSRAGQETQYF.

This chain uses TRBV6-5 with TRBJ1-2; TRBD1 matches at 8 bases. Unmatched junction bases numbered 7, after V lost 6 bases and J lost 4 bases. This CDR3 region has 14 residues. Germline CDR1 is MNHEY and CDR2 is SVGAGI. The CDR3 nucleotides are TGTGCCAGCAGCCGAGACAGGGGCGGCTATGGCTACACCTTC. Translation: CASSRDRGGYGYTF.

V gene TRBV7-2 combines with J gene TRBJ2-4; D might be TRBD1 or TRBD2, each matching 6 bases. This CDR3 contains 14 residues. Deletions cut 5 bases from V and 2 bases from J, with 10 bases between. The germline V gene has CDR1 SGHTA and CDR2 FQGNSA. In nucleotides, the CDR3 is TGTGCCAGCAGCCAAGGGGGGACCAAAAACATTCAGTACTTC. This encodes CASSQGGTKNIQYF.

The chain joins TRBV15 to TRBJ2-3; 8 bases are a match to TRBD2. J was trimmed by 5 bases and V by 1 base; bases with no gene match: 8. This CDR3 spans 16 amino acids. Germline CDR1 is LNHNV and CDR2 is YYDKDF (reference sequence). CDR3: CATSRAYGLAQDTQYF. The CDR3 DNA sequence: TGTGCCACCAGCAGAGCCTATGGACTAGCCCAAGATACGCAGTATTTT.

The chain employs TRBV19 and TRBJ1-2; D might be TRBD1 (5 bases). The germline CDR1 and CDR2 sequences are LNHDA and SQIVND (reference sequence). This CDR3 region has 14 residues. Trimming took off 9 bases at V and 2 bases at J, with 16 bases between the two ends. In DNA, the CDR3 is TGTGCCAGCGAGCCGGGACCCCTGAACTATGGCTACACCTTC. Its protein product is CASEPGPLNYGYTF.

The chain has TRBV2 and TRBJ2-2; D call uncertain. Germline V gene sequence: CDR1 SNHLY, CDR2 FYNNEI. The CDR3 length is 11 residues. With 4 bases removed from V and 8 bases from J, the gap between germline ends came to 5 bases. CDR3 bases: TGTGCCAGCAGTGTGGGGGGGGAGCTGTTTTTT. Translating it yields CASSVGGELFF.

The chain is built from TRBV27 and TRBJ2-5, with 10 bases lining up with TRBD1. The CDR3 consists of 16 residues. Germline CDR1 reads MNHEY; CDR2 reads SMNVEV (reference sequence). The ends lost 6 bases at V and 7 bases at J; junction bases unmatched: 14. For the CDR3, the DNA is TGTGCCAGCAGCCCTACCCCGGGACAGGGGACAGGGACCCAGTACTTC. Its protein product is CASSPTPGQGTGTQYF.